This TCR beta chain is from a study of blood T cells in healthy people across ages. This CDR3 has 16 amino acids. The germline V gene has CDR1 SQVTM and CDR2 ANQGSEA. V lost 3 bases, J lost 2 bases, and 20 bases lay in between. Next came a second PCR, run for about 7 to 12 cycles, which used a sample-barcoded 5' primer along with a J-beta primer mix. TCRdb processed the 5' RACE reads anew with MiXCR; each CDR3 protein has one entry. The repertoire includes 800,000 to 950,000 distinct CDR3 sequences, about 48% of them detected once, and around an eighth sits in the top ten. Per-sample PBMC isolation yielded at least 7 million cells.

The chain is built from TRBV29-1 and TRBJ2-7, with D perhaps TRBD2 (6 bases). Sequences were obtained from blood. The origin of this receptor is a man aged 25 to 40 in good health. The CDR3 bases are TGCAGCGTTGACCGGCCTAGCGATTCTGGTCCCTACGAGCAGTACTTC. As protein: CSVDRPSDSGPYEQYF.